These 6 T cell receptor beta chains came from one sample sequenced in a study of cytomegalovirus exposure and HLA in healthy donors. The study ran its PCR with 60 Vbeta and 13 Jbeta primers. Sequencing was performed with immunoSEQ multiplex PCR; in TCRdb, only in-frame clones are kept and a portion is missing. This sample carries approximately 110,000 clones, around 80% of them seen once, and the ten largest clones take about 1%. The sequencing input was PBMCs. These receptor sequences come from a woman in her twenties or thirties in good health and CMV-seronegative.

The chain employs TRBV30 and TRBJ2-1, with D maybe TRBD1 (6 bases). The CDR3 is made up of 14 amino acids. Trimming took 1 base from V and 7 from J, leaving 14 bases between them. From germline, CDR1 is GTSNPN and CDR2 SVGIG (reference sequence). In DNA form, the CDR3 reads TGTGCCTGGAGTGCTGCGACAGGCTGGAATGAGCAGTTCTTC. It is translated as CAWSAATGWNEQFF.

This chain links TRBV11-2 with TRBJ2-1, with TRBD1 matching 7 bases. V trimming: 3 bases; J trimming: 3 bases; junction bases outside the gene matches: 5. CDR1 SGHAT and CDR2 FQNNGV come from the germline V gene. The CDR3 runs 15 residues. The CDR3 bases are TGTGCCAGCAGCTTTAGACAGGGTTACTACAATGAGCAGTTCTTC. It encodes CASSFRQGYYNEQFF.

The CDR3 DNA is TGCGCCAGCTCCTCTTCTAGCACAGATACGCAGTATTTT. Its protein product is CASSSSSTDTQYF. This rearrangement joins TRBV5-1 to TRBJ2-3; D is ambiguous. There are 13 residues in the CDR3. The germline gives CDR1 SGHRS, CDR2 YFSETQ. Trimming stripped 7 bases from V and 0 bases from J, with 9 bases between.

The chain employs TRBV5-1 and TRBJ1-1; D might be TRBD1 (5 bases). V lost 4 bases, J lost 5 bases, and 18 bases lay in between. The CDR3 is 15 residues long. Germline-derived CDR1 and CDR2 are SGHRS and YFSETQ. The CDR3 coding sequence is TGCGCCAGCAGCCGCGGGGATTGGGGCGGAACTGAAGCTTTCTTT. This sequence encodes CASSRGDWGGTEAFF.

The chain employs TRBV5-8 and TRBJ2-5; TRBD2 matches at 7 bases. V lost 1 base, J lost 5 bases, and 2 bases stayed unmatched. Germline loops: CDR1 SGHTS, CDR2 YDEGEE. This CDR3 is 13 amino acids long. The CDR3, as DNA: TGTGCCAGCAGCTTGTCGGGGGGTGAGACCCAGTACTTC. It is translated as CASSLSGGETQYF.

The chain employs TRBV6-1 and TRBJ1-5; the D gene is possibly TRBD1 (5 bases). The V gene lost 6 bases and the J gene lost 2 bases, with 14 bases spanning the gap. Germline V gene sequence: CDR1 MNHNS, CDR2 SASEGT. This CDR3 region has 15 residues. The CDR3 reads CASRVQAGGNQPQHF. CDR3 sequence (DNA): TGTGCCAGCAGGGTACAGGCCGGTGGCAATCAGCCCCAGCATTTT.